The clone carrying this TCR beta chain showed up just a few times. Its specificity is not known. This entry is derived from a study of T cell repertoires in cytomegalovirus infection. Study-wide context: Public signatures in TCR beta pointed to CMV infection and matching HLA type.

The germline V and J ends were trimmed by 7 bases and 4 bases, with 25 bases remaining between them. The germline CDR1 and CDR2 sequences are MNHEY and SVGEGT. The CDR3 totals 17 residues. TCRdb redid the calling of the reads with MiXCR, one entry per CDR3 protein. The sample lists around 320,000 distinct CDR3 sequences, roughly 9.5% occurring once. Findings and caveats of the study: Within the response measured ex vivo, HLA-C-restricted CMV-specific TCR beta clonotypes were dominant.

The source of this sequence is a human donor in good health (CMV status not recorded). Some clones in this sample may be carry-over from other donors' samples. The V and J genes are TRBV6-2 or TRBV6-3 and TRBJ2-5, with D tentatively TRBD1 or TRBD2 (7 bases each). Sequencing input: PBMCs. CDR3 in amino acids: CASMGREIPGQRETQYF. CDR3 DNA sequence: TGTGCCAGCATGGGGAGGGAAATACCGGGACAGCGAGAGACCCAGTACTTC.